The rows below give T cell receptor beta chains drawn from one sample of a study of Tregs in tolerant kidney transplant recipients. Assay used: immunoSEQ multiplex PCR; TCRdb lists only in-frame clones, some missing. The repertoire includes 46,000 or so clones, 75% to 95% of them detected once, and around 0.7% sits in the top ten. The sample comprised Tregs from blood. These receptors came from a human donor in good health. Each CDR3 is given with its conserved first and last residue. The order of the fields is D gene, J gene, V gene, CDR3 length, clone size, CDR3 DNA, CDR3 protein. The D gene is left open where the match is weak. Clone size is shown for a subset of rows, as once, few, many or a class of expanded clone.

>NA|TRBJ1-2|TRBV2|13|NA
TGTGCCAGCAGTGTGAGGGGGGGCTATGGCTACACCTTC
CASSVRGGYGYTF
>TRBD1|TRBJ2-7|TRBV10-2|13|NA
TGCGCCGGCGCGACAGGGTTGAGCTACGAGCAGTACTTC
CAGATGLSYEQYF
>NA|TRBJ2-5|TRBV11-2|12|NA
TGTGCCAGCAGCTTACGGCGGGAGACCCAGTACTTC
CASSLRRETQYF
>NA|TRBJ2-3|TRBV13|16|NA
TGTGCCAGCAGCGCCGGGGGCGGCACTAGCACAGATACGCAGTATTTT
CASSAGGGTSTDTQYF
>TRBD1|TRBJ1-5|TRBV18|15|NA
TGTGCCAGCTCACCAAACAGGGGATTTTTGCAGCCCCAGCATTTT
CASSPNRGFLQPQHF
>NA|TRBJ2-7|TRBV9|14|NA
TGTGCCAGCAGCATAACAGGGACTACCTACGAGCAGTACTTC
CASSITGTTYEQYF
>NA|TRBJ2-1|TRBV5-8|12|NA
TGTGCCAGCAGCTTGGGGTGGGGCGAGCAGTTCTTC
CASSLGWGEQFF
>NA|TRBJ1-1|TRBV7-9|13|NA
TGTGCCAGCAGCTTAAGGCCGAACACTGAAGCTTTCTTT
CASSLRPNTEAFF
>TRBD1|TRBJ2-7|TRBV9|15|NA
TGTGCCAGCAGCGTAGAATGGGGGACAGGCTACGAGCAGTACTTC
CASSVEWGTGYEQYF
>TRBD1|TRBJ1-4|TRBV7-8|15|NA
TGTGCCAGCAGCTCTACAGGGGTGGAGAATGAAAAACTGTTTTTT
CASSSTGVENEKLFF
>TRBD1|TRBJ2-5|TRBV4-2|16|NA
TGTGCCAGCAGCCAAAGATCCGGGACAGGGCAAGAGACCCAGTACTTC
CASSQRSGTGQETQYF
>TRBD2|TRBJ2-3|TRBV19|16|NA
TGTGCCAGTAAGGGGACTAGCGTTAGTAGCACAGATACGCAGTATTTT
CASKGTSVSSTDTQYF
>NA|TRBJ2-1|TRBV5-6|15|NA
TGTGCCAGCAGCTTGGAACAGGGAGGCTACAATGAGCAGTTCTTC
CASSLEQGGYNEQFF
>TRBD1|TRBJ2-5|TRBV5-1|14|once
TGCGCCAGCAGCTATGGGACAGGGCAAGAGACCCAGTACTTC
CASSYGTGQETQYF
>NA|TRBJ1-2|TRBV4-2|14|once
TGTGCCAGCAGCCAAGTTGCCACCCTCGTGGGCTACACCTTC
CASSQVATLVGYTF
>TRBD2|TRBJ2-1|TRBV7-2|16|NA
TGTGCCAGCAGCCGGGGACTAGCGGGGGTCTTGGGTGAGCAGTTCTTC
CASSRGLAGVLGEQFF
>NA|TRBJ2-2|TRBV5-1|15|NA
TGCGCCAGCAGCAAATATGGGCCGAACACCGGGGAGCTGTTTTTT
CASSKYGPNTGELFF
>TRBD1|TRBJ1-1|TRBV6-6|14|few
TGTGCCAGCAGTGTTCAGGGGGGGAACACTGAAGCTTTCTTT
CASSVQGGNTEAFF
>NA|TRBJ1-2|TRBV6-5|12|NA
TGTGCCAGCAGTTACGAATGGATGGGCTACACCTTC
CASSYEWMGYTF
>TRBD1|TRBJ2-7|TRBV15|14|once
TGTGCCACCAGCAGTTTTCGACAGGGCTACGAGCAGTACTTC
CATSSFRQGYEQYF
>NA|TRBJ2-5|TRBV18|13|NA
TGTGCCAGCTCACCTACGGCTCAAGAGACCCAGTACTTC
CASSPTAQETQYF
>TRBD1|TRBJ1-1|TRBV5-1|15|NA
TGCGCCAGCAGCTCAATCCAGGGGGCGCGGACTGAAGCTTTCTTT
CASSSIQGARTEAFF
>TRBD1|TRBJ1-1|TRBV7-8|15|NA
TGTGCCAGCAGCAACCGACAGGGGGTGAACACTGAAGCTTTCTTT
CASSNRQGVNTEAFF
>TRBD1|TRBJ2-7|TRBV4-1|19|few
TGCGCCAGCAGCCCGCGGACTTTGTTTTCCAGGGGGCCCGACAGCGAGCAGTACTTC
CASSPRTLFSRGPDSEQYF
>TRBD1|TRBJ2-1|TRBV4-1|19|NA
TGCGCCAGCAGCCAGACTCCGGGACAGGGGGCGAAAAACGGCAATGAGCAGTTCTTC
CASSQTPGQGAKNGNEQFF
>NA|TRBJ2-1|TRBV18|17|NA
TGTGCCAGCTCACCAACGTTGAGCGGAAGCTCCTACAATGAGCAGTTCTTC
CASSPTLSGSSYNEQFF
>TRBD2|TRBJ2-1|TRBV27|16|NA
TGTGCCAGCAGTCCTAGGGTGGCGGGAGCCCACAATGAGCAGTTCTTC
CASSPRVAGAHNEQFF
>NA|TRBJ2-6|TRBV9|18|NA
TGTGCCAGCAGCGGGACGACAGGGAGGGTGGCTGGGGCCAACGTCCTGACTTTC
CASSGTTGRVAGANVLTF
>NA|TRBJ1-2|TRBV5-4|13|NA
TGTGCCAGCAGCTTGACCCTAATCAATGGCTACACCTTC
CASSLTLINGYTF
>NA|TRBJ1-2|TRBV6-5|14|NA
TGTGCCACCAAGATGGGGACAAACATCTATGGCTACACCTTC
CATKMGTNIYGYTF
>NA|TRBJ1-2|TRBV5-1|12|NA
TGCGCCAGCAGTCGACAGGACACCCAGTACACCTTC
CASSRQDTQYTF
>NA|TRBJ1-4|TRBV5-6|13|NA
TGTGCCAGCAGCATAGGACTGTACGAAAAACTGTTTTTT
CASSIGLYEKLFF
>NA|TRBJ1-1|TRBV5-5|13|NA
TGTGCCAGCAGCTTTTCCGAGTGGACTGAAGCTTTCTTT
CASSFSEWTEAFF
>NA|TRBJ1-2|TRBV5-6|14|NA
TGTGCCAGCAGCTTTTTTCGACGAAATTATGGCTACACCTTC
CASSFFRRNYGYTF
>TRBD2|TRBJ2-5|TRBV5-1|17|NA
TGCGCCAGCAGCTTGGGGCTAGCGGGAATGTGGGGAGAGACCCAGTACTTC
CASSLGLAGMWGETQYF
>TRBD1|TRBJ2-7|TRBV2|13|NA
TGTGCCAGCAGTCGGGACAGACTATACGAGCAGTACTTC
CASSRDRLYEQYF
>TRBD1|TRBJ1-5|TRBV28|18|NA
TGTGCCAGCAGTTTATGGAGGGGACAGGGGTTGGGTAATCAGCCCCAGCATTTT
CASSLWRGQGLGNQPQHF
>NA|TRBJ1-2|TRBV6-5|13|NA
TGTGCCAGCAGTTACTCGGGGGTAGGCGGCTACACCTTC
CASSYSGVGGYTF
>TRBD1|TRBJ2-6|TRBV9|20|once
TGTGCCAGCAGCCCCCGACAGGGAATTGGGGTCACGCCTGGGGCCAACGTCCTGACTTTC
CASSPRQGIGVTPGANVLTF
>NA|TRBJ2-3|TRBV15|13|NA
TGTGCCACCAGCCGCCGTCGGAGTGGCACGCAGTATTTT
CATSRRRSGTQYF
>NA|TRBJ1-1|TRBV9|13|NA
TGTGCCAGCAGCGTTGTGGACAGCACTGAAGCTTTCTTT
CASSVVDSTEAFF
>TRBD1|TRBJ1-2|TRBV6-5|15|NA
TGTGCCAGCAGTTACTCGACAGGGGGCGCGCGGGGCTACACCTTC
CASSYSTGGARGYTF
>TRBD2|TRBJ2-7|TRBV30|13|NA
TGTGCCTGGAGTCCCCGGGGGGTCGGCGAGCAGTACTTC
CAWSPRGVGEQYF
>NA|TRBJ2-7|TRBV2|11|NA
TGTGCCAGCAGTGAGGCCTACGAGCAGTACTTC
CASSEAYEQYF
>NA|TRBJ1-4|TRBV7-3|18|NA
TGTGCCAGCAGCTTAGCAGGAAACCTACGCTCAGGGGATGAAAAACTGTTTTTT
CASSLAGNLRSGDEKLFF
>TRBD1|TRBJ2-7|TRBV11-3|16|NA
TGTGCCAGCAGCTTATATAAGCACAGGGGTTCCTACGAGCAGTACTTC
CASSLYKHRGSYEQYF
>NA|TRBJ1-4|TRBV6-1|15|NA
TGTGCCAGCCTCCGGGGGTACGCAACTAATGAAAAACTGTTTTTT
CASLRGYATNEKLFF
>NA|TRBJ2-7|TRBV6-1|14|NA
TGTGCCAGCACGGTTGCGGGGGCGTTGCCTGGGCAGTACTTC
CASTVAGALPGQYF
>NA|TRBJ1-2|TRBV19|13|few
TGTGCCAGTAGTATTCAGAGGAACAATGGCTACACCTTC
CASSIQRNNGYTF
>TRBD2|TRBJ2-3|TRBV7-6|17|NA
TGTGCCAGCAGCCTGGGACTAGCGGAGTTCAGCACAGATACGCAGTATTTT
CASSLGLAEFSTDTQYF
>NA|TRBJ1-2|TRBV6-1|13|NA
TGTGCCAGCAGTGAAACGCCTAACTATGGCTACACCTTC
CASSETPNYGYTF
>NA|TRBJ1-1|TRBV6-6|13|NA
TGTGCCAGCAGCCCCACAGGGTCCACTGAAGCTTTCTTT
CASSPTGSTEAFF
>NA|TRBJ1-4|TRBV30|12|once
TGTGCCTGGGGTCTACCGACCGGTAAACTGTTTTTT
CAWGLPTGKLFF